These T cell receptor beta chains were read from a single sample in a study of blood T cell repertoires in COVID-19. Clones were sequenced by immunoSEQ multiplex PCR, and TCRdb holds only the in-frame ones, with some missing. The repertoire holds 160,000 or so clones, with roughly nine tenths as singletons. Sequencing used peripheral blood. The receptors were sampled from a woman between 65 and 79 years old with acute or convalescent COVID-19. CDR3s include the opening cysteine and the closing phenylalanine or tryptophan. The order of the fields is V gene, J gene, D gene, clone size, CDR3 protein, CDR3 DNA. D genes are given only for firm matches. The size entry is marked missing in some rows and otherwise reads once, few, many or a size class.

TRBV3-1/TRBV3-2	TRBJ2-1	TRBD2	.	CASSQIGLAGYNEQFF	TGTGCCAGCAGCCAAATCGGACTAGCGGGATATAATGAGCAGTTCTTC
TRBV6-5	TRBJ1-1	.	once	CASSMGPWNTEAFF	TGTGCCAGCAGTATGGGGCCATGGAACACTGAAGCTTTCTTT
TRBV5-5	TRBJ1-2	TRBD1	.	CASSSVAGTVYGYTF	TGTGCCAGCAGCTCTGTGGCAGGGACAGTCTATGGCTACACCTTC
TRBV10-2	TRBJ2-6	TRBD1	.	CASSSGGFLSGANVLTF	TGCGCCAGCAGTTCAGGGGGATTCCTCTCTGGGGCCAACGTCCTGACTTTC
TRBV6-5	TRBJ1-2	.	.	CASSYRRRVGGYTF	TGTGCCAGCAGTTACCGCCGGCGGGTGGGTGGCTACACCTTC
TRBV9	TRBJ2-7	TRBD2	.	CASSLSGKDSYEQYF	TGTGCCAGCAGCCTTAGCGGGAAGGATTCCTACGAGCAGTACTTC
TRBV5-4	TRBJ2-6	.	.	CASSLDPTGANVLTF	TGTGCCAGCAGCTTGGATCCTACTGGGGCCAACGTCCTGACTTTC
TRBV16	TRBJ1-2	.	.	CASSQDRFSYGYTF	TGTGCCAGCAGCCAAGACAGGTTTTCCTATGGCTACACCTTC
TRBV6-2/TRBV6-3	TRBJ2-6	.	.	CASSYFPVYVLTF	TGTGCCAGCAGTTACTTTCCCGTGTACGTCCTGACTTTC
TRBV4-1	TRBJ2-4	TRBD2	.	CASSQVGAGGPGGAKNIQYF	TGCGCCAGCAGCCAAGTTGGGGCGGGAGGCCCCGGCGGAGCCAAAAACATTCAGTACTTC
TRBV19	TRBJ1-1	TRBD1	once	CASSAGQGLGEAFF	TGTGCCAGTAGTGCGGGACAGGGACTGGGTGAAGCTTTCTTT
TRBV29-1	TRBJ1-1	TRBD1	.	CSVTGTGGTEAFF	TGCAGCGTTACCGGGACAGGGGGGACTGAAGCTTTCTTT
TRBV11-2	TRBJ2-7	TRBD1	.	CASSPSGGTPYEQYF	TGTGCCAGCAGCCCATCAGGGGGTACCCCCTACGAGCAGTACTTC
TRBV6-6	TRBJ1-6	TRBD1	.	CASSQTGQGNSPLHF	TGTGCCAGCAGTCAAACGGGACAGGGAAATTCACCCCTCCACTTT
TRBV7-9	TRBJ1-1	TRBD1	few	CASSPQGMIMGDTEAFF	TGTGCCAGCAGCCCACAGGGGATGATCATGGGGGACACTGAAGCTTTCTTT
TRBV9	TRBJ1-1	.	.	CASSVAPGANTEAFF	TGTGCCAGCAGCGTAGCTCCGGGTGCGAACACTGAAGCTTTCTTT
TRBV27	TRBJ2-1	TRBD2	once	CASSPLPSGSRNEQFF	TGTGCCAGCAGTCCCCTCCCAAGCGGGAGCCGCAATGAGCAGTTCTTC
TRBV6-5	TRBJ1-6	.	.	CASSYSGPSYNSPLHF	TGTGCCAGCAGTTACTCGGGGCCCTCCTATAATTCACCCCTCCACTTT
TRBV10-1	TRBJ2-3	.	.	CASSEGAWTPQDTDTQYF	TGCGCCAGCAGTGAGGGGGCATGGACACCTCAGGACACAGATACGCAGTATTTT
TRBV11-2	TRBJ2-5	.	.	CASSSAGGETQYF	TGTGCCAGCAGCTCCGCAGGAGGGGAGACCCAGTACTTC
TRBV9	TRBJ1-1	.	.	CASSHNPERNTEAFF	TGTGCCAGCAGCCACAACCCCGAACGAAACACTGAAGCTTTCTTT
TRBV10-3	TRBJ2-7	TRBD2	few	CASRRAGTYEQYF	TGTGCCTCCAGAAGAGCGGGGACCTACGAGCAGTACTTC
TRBV19	TRBJ1-5	TRBD1	.	CASSVDRGDNQPQHF	TGTGCCAGTAGTGTCGACAGGGGCGACAATCAGCCCCAGCATTTT
TRBV7-9	TRBJ1-4	.	.	CASSIITGLREKLFF	TGTGCCAGCAGCATAATCACAGGGTTACGCGAAAAACTGTTTTTT
TRBV27	TRBJ1-5	TRBD1	.	CASSRTGYHNQPQHF	TGTGCCAGCAGTCGGACAGGGTACCACAATCAGCCCCAGCATTTT
TRBV15	TRBJ1-5	TRBD1	.	CATSEGTVSNQPQHF	TGTGCCACCAGCGAGGGGACAGTGAGCAATCAGCCCCAGCATTTT
TRBV6-5	TRBJ2-3	.	.	CASRPLGPGADTQYF	TGTGCCAGCAGACCCCTGGGGCCTGGGGCAGATACGCAGTATTTT
TRBV9	TRBJ2-3	.	.	CASTTEGGRTDTQYF	TGTGCCAGCACTACGGAGGGGGGGCGAACAGATACGCAGTATTTT
TRBV24-1	TRBJ2-3	.	once	CATSDFRGSDTQYF	TGTGCCACCAGTGATTTTCGGGGATCAGATACGCAGTATTTT
TRBV6-1	TRBJ1-4	TRBD1	once	CASSEGGTAYEKLFF	TGTGCCAGCAGTGAAGGCGGGACAGCTTATGAAAAACTGTTTTTT
TRBV7-2	TRBJ1-3	.	.	CASSLLRNSGNTIYF	TGTGCCAGCAGCTTATTGAGGAACTCTGGAAACACCATATATTTT
TRBV6-1	TRBJ1-4	.	.	CASSEAGGLAGKLFF	TGTGCCAGCAGTGAAGCGGGGGGACTAGCTGGGAAACTGTTTTTT
TRBV4-2	TRBJ2-1	TRBD2	.	CASSQTRLAGGNEQFF	TGTGCCAGCAGCCAAACCCGGCTAGCGGGGGGAAATGAGCAGTTCTTC
TRBV11-3	TRBJ1-2	.	.	CASSTSNGYGYTF	TGTGCCAGCAGCACGAGTAATGGCTATGGCTACACCTTC
TRBV2	TRBJ2-2	.	.	CASSDQGFTGELFF	TGTGCCAGCAGTGACCAGGGTTTCACCGGGGAGCTGTTTTTT
TRBV10-3	TRBJ2-1	TRBD2	.	CAISELAGTLEQFF	TGTGCCATCAGTGAACTAGCGGGCACCCTAGAGCAGTTCTTC
TRBV7-9	TRBJ2-5	TRBD1	.	CASSFRDREFSETQYF	TGTGCCAGCAGCTTTCGGGACAGGGAGTTCAGTGAGACCCAGTACTTC
TRBV20-1	TRBJ2-1	.	.	CSASFQGQRSYNEQFF	TGCAGTGCTAGTTTTCAGGGCCAACGCTCCTACAATGAGCAGTTCTTC
TRBV13	TRBJ2-5	.	.	CASSPAISWTEKETQYF	TGTGCCAGCAGCCCGGCCATATCATGGACAGAGAAAGAGACCCAGTACTTC
TRBV28	TRBJ2-1	TRBD2	.	CASTGYGGEGYNEQFF	TGTGCCAGCACGGGTTACGGCGGGGAGGGCTACAATGAGCAGTTCTTC
TRBV6-5	TRBJ2-6	.	.	CASSLSGANVLTF	TGTGCCAGCAGCCTCTCTGGGGCCAACGTCCTGACTTTC
TRBV19	TRBJ1-1	.	few	CASSSGWAPLRTEAFF	TGTGCCAGTAGTTCGGGGTGGGCCCCCTTACGAACTGAAGCTTTCTTT
TRBV2	TRBJ1-6	TRBD1	few	CASTFGTGNSPLHF	TGTGCCAGCACCTTTGGGACAGGGAATTCACCCCTCCACTTT
TRBV5-1	TRBJ2-7	TRBD1	.	CASSRGTGGYEQYF	TGCGCCAGCAGTCGCGGGACAGGGGGCTACGAGCAGTACTTC
TRBV6-5	TRBJ1-5	.	.	CASSYGGHQPQHF	TGTGCCAGCAGTTACGGGGGCCACCAGCCCCAGCATTTT
TRBV29-1	TRBJ2-5	TRBD1	once	CSVGPGTGKETQYF	TGCAGCGTTGGACCCGGGACAGGGAAAGAGACCCAGTACTTC